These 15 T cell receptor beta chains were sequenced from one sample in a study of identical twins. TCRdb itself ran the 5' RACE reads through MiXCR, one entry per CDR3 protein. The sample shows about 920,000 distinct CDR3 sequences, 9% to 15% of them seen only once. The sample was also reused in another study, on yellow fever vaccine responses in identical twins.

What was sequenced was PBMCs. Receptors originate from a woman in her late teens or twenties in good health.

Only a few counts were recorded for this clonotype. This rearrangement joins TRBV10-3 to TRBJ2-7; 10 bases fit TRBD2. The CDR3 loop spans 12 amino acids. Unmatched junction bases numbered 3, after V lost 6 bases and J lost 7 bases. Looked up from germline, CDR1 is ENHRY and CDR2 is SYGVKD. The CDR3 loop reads CAISSGLAEQYF. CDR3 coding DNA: TGTGCCATCAGCTCGGGACTAGCGGAGCAGTACTTC.

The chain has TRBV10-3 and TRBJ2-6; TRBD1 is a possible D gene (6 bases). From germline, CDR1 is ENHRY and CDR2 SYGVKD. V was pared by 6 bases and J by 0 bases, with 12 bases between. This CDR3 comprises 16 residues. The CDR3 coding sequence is TGTGCCATCAGCCGGGACAACTACTCTGGGGCCAACGTCCTGACTTTC. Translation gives CAISRDNYSGANVLTF.

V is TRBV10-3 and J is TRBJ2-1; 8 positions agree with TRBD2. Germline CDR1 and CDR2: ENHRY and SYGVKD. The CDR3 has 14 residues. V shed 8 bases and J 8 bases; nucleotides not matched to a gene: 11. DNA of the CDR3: TGTGCCATCTATCGGGGGGGGGCTTACGATGAGCAGTTCTTC. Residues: CAIYRGGAYDEQFF.

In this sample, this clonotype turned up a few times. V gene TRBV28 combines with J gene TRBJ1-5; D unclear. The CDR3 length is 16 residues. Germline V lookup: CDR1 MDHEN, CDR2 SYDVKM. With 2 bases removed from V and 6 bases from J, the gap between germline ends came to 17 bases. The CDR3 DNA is TGTGCCAGCAGTTTAGGGCTATCGGGGAGGTCTCAGCCCCAGCATTTT. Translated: CASSLGLSGRSQPQHF.

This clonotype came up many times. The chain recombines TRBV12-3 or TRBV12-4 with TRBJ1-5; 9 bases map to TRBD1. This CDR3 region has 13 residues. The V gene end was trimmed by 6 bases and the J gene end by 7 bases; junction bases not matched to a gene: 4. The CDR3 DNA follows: TGTGCCAGCAGGTCACAGGGGGCCCAGCCCCAGCATTTT. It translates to CASRSQGAQPQHF.

Written as DNA, the CDR3 is TGCGCCAGCAGCCCACCAAGGGATACTAACGAGCAGTACTTC. Translated, it gives CASSPPRDTNEQYF. The V and J genes are TRBV5-1 and TRBJ2-7; D not certain. Per germline, CDR1 SGHRS and CDR2 YFSETQ. With 4 bases removed from V and 5 bases from J, the gap between germline ends came to 16 bases. This CDR3 comprises 14 residues.

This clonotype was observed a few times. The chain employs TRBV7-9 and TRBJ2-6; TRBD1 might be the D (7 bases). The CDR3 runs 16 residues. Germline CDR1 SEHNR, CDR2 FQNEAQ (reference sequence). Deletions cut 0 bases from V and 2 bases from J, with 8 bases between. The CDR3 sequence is CASSLARGAGANVLTF. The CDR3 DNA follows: TGTGCCAGCAGCTTAGCCAGGGGGGCTGGGGCCAACGTCCTGACTTTC.

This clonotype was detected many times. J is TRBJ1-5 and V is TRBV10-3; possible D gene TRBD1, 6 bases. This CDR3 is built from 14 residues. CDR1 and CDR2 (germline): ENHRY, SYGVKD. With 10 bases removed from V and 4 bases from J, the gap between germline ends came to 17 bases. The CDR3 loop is CASWGGQVNQPQHF. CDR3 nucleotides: TGTGCCAGCTGGGGGGGACAAGTAAATCAGCCCCAGCATTTT.

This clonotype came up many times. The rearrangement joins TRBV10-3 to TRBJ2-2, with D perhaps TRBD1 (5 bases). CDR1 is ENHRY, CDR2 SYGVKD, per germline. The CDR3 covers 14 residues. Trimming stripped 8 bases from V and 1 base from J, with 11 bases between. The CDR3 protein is CAIGQGQNTGELFF. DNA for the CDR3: TGTGCCATCGGGCAAGGACAGAACACCGGGGAGCTGTTTTTT.

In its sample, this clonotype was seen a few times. The CDR3 sequence: CAISEESGTNTGELFF. CDR3 sequence (DNA): TGTGCCATCAGTGAAGAGTCAGGGACAAACACCGGGGAGCTGTTTTTT. V usage is TRBV10-3 and J usage is TRBJ2-2, with a weak D call TRBD1 (6 bases). The CDR3 has 16 amino acids. In germline, CDR1 is ENHRY, CDR2 SYGVKD. Trimming removed 3 bases at V and 2 bases at J, with 13 bases between.

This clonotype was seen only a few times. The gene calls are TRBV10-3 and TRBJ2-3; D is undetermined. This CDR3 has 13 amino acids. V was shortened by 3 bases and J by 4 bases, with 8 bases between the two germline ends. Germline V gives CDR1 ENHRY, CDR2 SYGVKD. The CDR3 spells CAISESPSDTQYF. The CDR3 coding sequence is TGTGCCATCAGTGAATCCCCCTCAGATACGCAGTATTTT.

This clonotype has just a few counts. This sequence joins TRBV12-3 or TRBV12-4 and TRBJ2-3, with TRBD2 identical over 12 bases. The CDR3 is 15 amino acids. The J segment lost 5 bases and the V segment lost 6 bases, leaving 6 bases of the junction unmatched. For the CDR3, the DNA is TGTGCCAGCAGAGGGACTAGCGGGCCGGGAGATACGCAGTATTTT. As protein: CASRGTSGPGDTQYF.

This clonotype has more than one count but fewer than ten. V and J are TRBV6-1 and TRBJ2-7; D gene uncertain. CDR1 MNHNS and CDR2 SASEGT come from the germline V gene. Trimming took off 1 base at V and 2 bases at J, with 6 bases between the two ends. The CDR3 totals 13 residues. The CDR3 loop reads CASSEDITYEQYV. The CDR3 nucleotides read TGTGCCAGCAGTGAAGACATCACCTACGAGCAGTACGTC.

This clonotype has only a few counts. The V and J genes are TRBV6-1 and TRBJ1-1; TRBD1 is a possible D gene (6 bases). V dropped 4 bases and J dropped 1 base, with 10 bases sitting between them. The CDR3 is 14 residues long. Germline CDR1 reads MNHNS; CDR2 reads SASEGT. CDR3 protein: CASSAGVKNTEAFF. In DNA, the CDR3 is TGTGCCAGCAGTGCAGGGGTTAAGAACACTGAAGCTTTCTTT.

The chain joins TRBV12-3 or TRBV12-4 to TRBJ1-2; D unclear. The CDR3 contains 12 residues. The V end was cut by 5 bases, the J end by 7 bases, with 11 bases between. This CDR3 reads CASSPPNIGYTF. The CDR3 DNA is TGTGCCAGCAGTCCCCCAAATATTGGCTACACCTTC.